Given below is one T cell receptor (beta chain) in context. The CDR3 extends over 13 amino acids. Germline loops: CDR1 SGHDN, CDR2 FVKESK. V dropped 2 bases and J dropped 4 bases, with 6 bases sitting between them. This entry belongs to a study of blood T cell repertoires in COVID-19. Whole-study context: There were acute and convalescent COVID-19 samples, and they came from the United States, Italy and Spain. The analysed material was cDNA or gDNA that came from T cells, B-cell-depleted T cells, or PBMCs.

Per the original methods: Reference gene primer amplification gave nucleated cell count estimates. The assay was immunoSEQ multiplex PCR, and TCRdb's table has in-frame clones only and misses some. Clone size and V and J calls were adopted from that table, with D and trimming inferred from the DNA. This sample carries approximately 150,000 clones, just under 85% of them seen once, and the ten largest clones take 6.2%. Cohorts were based on clinical histories the participants reported. Material: PBMCs or T cells enriched from blood (not recorded which). This TCR was sampled from a woman aged 40 to 49 who had recovered from COVID-19. The genes are TRBV14 and TRBJ2-1, with D possibly matching TRBD1 (5 bases). The DNA for the CDR3 is TGTGCCAGCAGCCAACAGGGATACAATGAGCAGTTCTTC. Translated: CASSQQGYNEQFF.